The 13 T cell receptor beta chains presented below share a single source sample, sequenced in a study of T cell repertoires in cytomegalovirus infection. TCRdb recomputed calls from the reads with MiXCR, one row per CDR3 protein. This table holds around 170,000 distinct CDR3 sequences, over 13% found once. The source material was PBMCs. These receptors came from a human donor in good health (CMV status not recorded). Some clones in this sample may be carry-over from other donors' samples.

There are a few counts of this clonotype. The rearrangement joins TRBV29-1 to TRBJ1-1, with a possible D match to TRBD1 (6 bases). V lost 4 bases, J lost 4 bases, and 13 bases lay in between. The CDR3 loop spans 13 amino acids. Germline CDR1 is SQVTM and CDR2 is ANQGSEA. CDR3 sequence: CSVAQQGGTEAFF. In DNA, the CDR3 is TGCAGCGTTGCCCAACAGGGAGGCACTGAAGCTTTCTTT.

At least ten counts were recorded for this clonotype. The CDR3 DNA follows: TGTGCCATCGAGGGGGAAGCTAACTATGGCTACACCTTC. As protein: CAIEGEANYGYTF. V and J are TRBV12-3 or TRBV12-4 and TRBJ1-2; D is possibly TRBD1 (6 bases). The CDR3 covers 13 residues. The germline V and J ends were trimmed by 10 bases and 0 bases, with 12 bases remaining between them.

CDR3 in DNA: TGCAGCGAAGGGGCTAGCGGGAGAAATGAGCAGTTCTTC. Translation gives CSEGASGRNEQFF. The chain employs TRBV29-1 and TRBJ2-1; 10 bases match TRBD2. This CDR3 spans 13 amino acids. Germline V CDR1 and CDR2: SQVTM, ANQGSEA. The junction had 7 bases not matched to a gene; V was cut back by 7 bases and J by 7 bases.

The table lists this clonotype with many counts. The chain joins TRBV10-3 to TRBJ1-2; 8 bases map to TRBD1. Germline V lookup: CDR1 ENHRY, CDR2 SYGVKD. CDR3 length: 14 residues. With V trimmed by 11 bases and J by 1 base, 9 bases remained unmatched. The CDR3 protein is CAVAGTGHNYGYTF. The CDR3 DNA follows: TGTGCCGTAGCCGGGACAGGACATAACTATGGCTACACCTTC.

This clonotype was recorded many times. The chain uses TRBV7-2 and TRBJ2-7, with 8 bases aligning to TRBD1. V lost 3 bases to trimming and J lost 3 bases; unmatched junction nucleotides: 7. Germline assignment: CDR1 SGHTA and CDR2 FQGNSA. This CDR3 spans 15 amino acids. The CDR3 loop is CASSFPRTGIYEQYF. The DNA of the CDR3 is TGTGCCAGCAGCTTTCCCCGGACAGGGATCTACGAGCAGTACTTC.

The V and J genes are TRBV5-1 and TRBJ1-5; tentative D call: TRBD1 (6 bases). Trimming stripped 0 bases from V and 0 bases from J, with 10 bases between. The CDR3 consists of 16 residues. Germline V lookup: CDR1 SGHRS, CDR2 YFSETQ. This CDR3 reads CASSLEGGISNQPQHF. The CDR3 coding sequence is TGCGCCAGCAGCTTGGAAGGGGGGATTAGCAATCAGCCCCAGCATTTT.

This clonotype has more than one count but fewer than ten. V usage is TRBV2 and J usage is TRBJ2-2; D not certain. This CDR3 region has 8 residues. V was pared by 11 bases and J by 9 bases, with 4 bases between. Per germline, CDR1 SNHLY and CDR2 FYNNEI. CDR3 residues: CASRELFF. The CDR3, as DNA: TGTGCCTCGCGGGAGCTGTTTTTT.

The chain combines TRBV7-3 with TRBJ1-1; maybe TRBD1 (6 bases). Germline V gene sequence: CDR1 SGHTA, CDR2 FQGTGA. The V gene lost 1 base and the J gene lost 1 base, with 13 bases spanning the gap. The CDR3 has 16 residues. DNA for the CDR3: TGTGCCAGCAGCTTAAGGGGGGGGCCGGGGAACACTGAAGCTTTCTTT. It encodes CASSLRGGPGNTEAFF.

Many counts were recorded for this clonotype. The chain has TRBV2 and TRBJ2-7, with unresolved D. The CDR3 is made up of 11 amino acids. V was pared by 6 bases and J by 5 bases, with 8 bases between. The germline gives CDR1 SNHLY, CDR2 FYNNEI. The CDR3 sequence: CASSPANEQYF. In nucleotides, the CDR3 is TGTGCCAGCAGCCCCGCCAACGAGCAGTACTTC.

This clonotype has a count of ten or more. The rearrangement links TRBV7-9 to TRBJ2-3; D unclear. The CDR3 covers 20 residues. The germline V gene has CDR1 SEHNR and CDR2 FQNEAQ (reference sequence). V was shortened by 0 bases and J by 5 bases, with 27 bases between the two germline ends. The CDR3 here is CASSLALIWDADRPIDTQYF. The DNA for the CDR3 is TGTGCCAGCAGCTTAGCGCTAATTTGGGATGCGGACCGACCGATAGATACGCAGTATTTT.

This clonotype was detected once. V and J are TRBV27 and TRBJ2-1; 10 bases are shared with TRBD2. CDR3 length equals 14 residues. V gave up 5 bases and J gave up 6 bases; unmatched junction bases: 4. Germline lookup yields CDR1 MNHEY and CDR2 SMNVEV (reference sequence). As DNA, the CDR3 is TGTGCCAGCAGTCCCGGGACTAGCGTCAATGAGCAGTTCTTC. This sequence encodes CASSPGTSVNEQFF.

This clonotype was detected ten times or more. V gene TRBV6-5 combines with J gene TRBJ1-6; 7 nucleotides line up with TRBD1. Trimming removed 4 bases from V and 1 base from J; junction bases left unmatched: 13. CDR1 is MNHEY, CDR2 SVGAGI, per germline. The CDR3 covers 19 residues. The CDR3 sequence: CASSFGGQVGRSYNSPLHF. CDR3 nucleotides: TGTGCCAGCAGTTTTGGTGGACAGGTTGGGAGATCCTATAATTCACCCCTCCACTTT.

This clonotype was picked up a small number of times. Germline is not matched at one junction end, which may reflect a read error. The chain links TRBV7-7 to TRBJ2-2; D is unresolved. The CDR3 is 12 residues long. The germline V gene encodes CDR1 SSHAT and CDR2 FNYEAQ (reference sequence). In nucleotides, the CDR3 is TGTGCTAGCAGCTTACTGGGCGGGGAGCTGTTTTTT. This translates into CASSLLGGELFF. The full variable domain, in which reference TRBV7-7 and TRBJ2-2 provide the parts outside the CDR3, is GAGVSQSPRYKVTKRGQDVTLRCDPISSHATLYWYQQALGQGPEFLTYFNYEAQPDKSGLPSDRFSAERPEGSISTLTIQRTEQRDSAMYRCASSLLGGELFFGEGSRLTVL.